These T cell receptor beta chains were read from a single sample in a study of human T cells and chemical hapten exposure. One entry per CDR3 protein results from TCRdb running MiXCR on the RACE reads. The sample holds roughly 86,000 distinct CDR3 sequences, about 11% seen once. The source was whole blood, collected in connection with sensitization to the hapten diphenylcyclopropenone (DPC). The receptors were gathered from a man aged 35-49 years with alopecia areata. Some clones in this sample may be carry-over from other donors' samples. Each CDR3 is given with its conserved first and last residue. Fields, in order: CDR3 DNA, CDR3 protein, V gene, J gene, D gene, clone size. D genes are given only for firm matches. The size of a clone is reported for some rows only, either as once, few or many, or as a class for expanded clones.

DNA: TGTGCCGGCTATAGCACAGGGGGACGCTATGGCTACACCTTC
CDR3: CAGYSTGGRYGYTF
V: TRBV7-9
J: TRBJ1-2
D: TRBD1
size: .

DNA: TGTGCCAGCTCACCTCTTAGCGGGAGTGCGGGCACAGATACGCAGTATTTT
CDR3: CASSPLSGSAGTDTQYF
V: TRBV18
J: TRBJ2-3
D: TRBD2
size: .

DNA: TGTGCCAGCAGTTACTCGAGGGGGAGCGCGGCAAATTCACCCCTCCACTTT
CDR3: CASSYSRGSAANSPLHF
V: TRBV6-5
J: TRBJ1-6
D: .
size: many

DNA: TGTGCCAGCAGCTTAACAGGGAACACAGATACGCAGTATTTT
CDR3: CASSLTGNTDTQYF
V: TRBV5-4
J: TRBJ2-3
D: .
size: few

DNA: TGTGCCAGCAGTTTAACTATTGGGGGCTACGAGCAGTACTTC
CDR3: CASSLTIGGYEQYF
V: TRBV2
J: TRBJ2-7
D: .
size: few

DNA: TGTGCCAGCAGTGACTATGGGAATGAGCAGTTCTTC
CDR3: CASSDYGNEQFF
V: TRBV25-1
J: TRBJ2-1
D: .
size: few

DNA: TGTGCCAGCAGTGAACCCTTTCTGGAGACCCAGTACTTC
CDR3: CASSEPFLETQYF
V: TRBV2
J: TRBJ2-5
D: .
size: few

DNA: TGTGCCAGCAGCCCGCGGACAGGGTATCCCGCTGGAGGCTACACCTTC
CDR3: CASSPRTGYPAGGYTF
V: TRBV7-2
J: TRBJ1-2
D: TRBD1
size: few

DNA: TGTGCCAGCAGTGGTTGGACAGGGGATTTCTTT
CDR3: CASSGWTGDFF
V: TRBV25-1
J: TRBJ1-1
D: TRBD1
size: .

DNA: TGTGCCAGCAGCCTCCCCTGGGCGGGAACGCAGTATTTT
CDR3: CASSLPWAGTQYF
V: TRBV9
J: TRBJ2-3
D: .
size: .

DNA: TGTGCCAGCAGTCCGTATAAGCTCTACGAGCAGTACTTC
CDR3: CASSPYKLYEQYF
V: TRBV6-5
J: TRBJ2-7
D: .
size: few

DNA: TGTGCCAGCAGCATACTAGCGGGTTGCACAGATACGCAGTATTTT
CDR3: CASSILAGCTDTQYF
V: TRBV21-1
J: TRBJ2-3
D: .
size: few

DNA: TGCAGCGCCTCCCGGACTAGCGGGAACACAGATACGCAGTATTTT
CDR3: CSASRTSGNTDTQYF
V: TRBV29-1
J: TRBJ2-3
D: TRBD2
size: few

DNA: TGTGCCTGGAGGAACTGGCAGAAAAACACTGAAGCTTTCTTT
CDR3: CAWRNWQKNTEAFF
V: TRBV30
J: TRBJ1-1
D: .
size: .

DNA: TGTGCCAGCAGCCAGGACATTATCTCTGGGGCCAACGTCCTGACTTTC
CDR3: CASSQDIISGANVLTF
V: TRBV14
J: TRBJ2-6
D: .
size: .

DNA: TGTGCCAGCAGTTACAGCGGAGGAGGGCCAGATACGCAGTATTTT
CDR3: CASSYSGGGPDTQYF
V: TRBV6-5
J: TRBJ2-3
D: .
size: .

DNA: TGTGCCAGCAGCATCGGGACAGGGGGCAGCTATGGCTACACCTTC
CDR3: CASSIGTGGSYGYTF
V: TRBV7-2
J: TRBJ1-2
D: TRBD1
size: .

DNA: TGTGCCAGCAGCCCTACACTCGAACAGGGAGCTTCCATTAACACTGAAGCTTTCTTT
CDR3: CASSPTLEQGASINTEAFF
V: TRBV7-9
J: TRBJ1-1
D: .
size: few

DNA: TGTGCCAGCGGAGAGGCCGGGGGCAATCAGCCCCAGCATTTT
CDR3: CASGEAGGNQPQHF
V: TRBV7-9
J: TRBJ1-5
D: .
size: .

DNA: TGTGCCAGCAGTTACTCGATTGGGAGCGCCGAGCAGTACTTC
CDR3: CASSYSIGSAEQYF
V: TRBV6-5
J: TRBJ2-7
D: .
size: .

DNA: TGTGCCAGCAGCATTAGAAATGAGCAGTTCTTC
CDR3: CASSIRNEQFF
V: TRBV9
J: TRBJ2-1
D: .
size: few

DNA: TGTGCCAGCAGTTTGGGAGTCTCCCAGCATTTT
CDR3: CASSLGVSQHF
V: TRBV12-3/TRBV12-4
J: TRBJ1-5
D: .
size: few

DNA: TGTGCCATCAGTGCCCCAGGGGTCCCCTACAATGAGCAGTTCTTC
CDR3: CAISAPGVPYNEQFF
V: TRBV10-3
J: TRBJ2-1
D: .
size: few

DNA: TGTGCCAGCTCACGGGCGGCGGTGGCCACTGAAGCTTTCTTT
CDR3: CASSRAAVATEAFF
V: TRBV18
J: TRBJ1-1
D: .
size: many

DNA: TGTGCCAGCAGTTTGACAGGGGGTTCCAATCAGCCCCAGCATTTT
CDR3: CASSLTGGSNQPQHF
V: TRBV12-3/TRBV12-4
J: TRBJ1-5
D: TRBD1
size: .

DNA: TGTGCCAGCAGCTTAGTCACTCAGGGGGGGGATACGCAGTATTTT
CDR3: CASSLVTQGGDTQYF
V: TRBV7-6
J: TRBJ2-3
D: .
size: few

DNA: TGTGCCAGCAGTCAGCCTAGCGGGAGGGCCATAGATACGCAGTATTTT
CDR3: CASSQPSGRAIDTQYF
V: TRBV6-5
J: TRBJ2-3
D: TRBD2
size: .

DNA: TGTGCCAGCAGCCAAGACATCGGACAGGAAAGGAAGCCCCAGCATTTT
CDR3: CASSQDIGQERKPQHF
V: TRBV7-2
J: TRBJ1-5
D: TRBD1
size: .

DNA: TGTGCCAGCAGTTTATCGATAGGAATATATGATGGGCTAGCGGGAGTGGGCACAGATACGCAGTATTTT
CDR3: CASSLSIGIYDGLAGVGTDTQYF
V: TRBV27
J: TRBJ2-3
D: TRBD2
size: few

DNA: TGTGCCAGCAGCTTCAGAGGGACAGGGGGCTCTGGAAACACCATATATTTT
CDR3: CASSFRGTGGSGNTIYF
V: TRBV7-8
J: TRBJ1-3
D: TRBD1
size: .

DNA: TGCAGTGCTGCCGCGACAGGGGGGAGGAGCTCTGGGGCCAACGTCCTGACTTTC
CDR3: CSAAATGGRSSGANVLTF
V: TRBV20-1
J: TRBJ2-6
D: TRBD1
size: .

DNA: TGTGCCAGCAGCCAGGTTCGTCCGGGTTTCACAGATACGCAGTATTTT
CDR3: CASSQVRPGFTDTQYF
V: TRBV3-1
J: TRBJ2-3
D: .
size: many

DNA: TGTGCCAGCAGTGTGAGCGGGAGGATCTCCTACAATGAGCAGTTCTTC
CDR3: CASSVSGRISYNEQFF
V: TRBV6-1
J: TRBJ2-1
D: TRBD2
size: .

DNA: TGTGCCAGCAGTACCGCAGGACGGAATAACTATGGCTACACCTTC
CDR3: CASSTAGRNNYGYTF
V: TRBV28
J: TRBJ1-2
D: .
size: .

DNA: TGTGCCTGGAGCCGGACCGCGAATCAGCCCCAGCATTTT
CDR3: CAWSRTANQPQHF
V: TRBV30
J: TRBJ1-5
D: .
size: few

DNA: TGTGCCAGCAGCGCAAGGACTACCCCCTACGAGCAGTACTTC
CDR3: CASSARTTPYEQYF
V: TRBV5-6
J: TRBJ2-7
D: .
size: .

DNA: TGTGCCAGCAGTAACCGGGACAGGGGCCCCTACGAGCAGTACTTC
CDR3: CASSNRDRGPYEQYF
V: TRBV12-3/TRBV12-4
J: TRBJ2-7
D: TRBD1
size: many

DNA: TGTGCCAGCAGCTTGCGGCTAGCGGGAGGCGGCACAGATACGCAGTATTTT
CDR3: CASSLRLAGGGTDTQYF
V: TRBV5-4
J: TRBJ2-3
D: TRBD2
size: many

DNA: TGTGCCAGCAGACAGGGGACAGTTCCAGATATCTATGGCTACACCTTC
CDR3: CASRQGTVPDIYGYTF
V: TRBV19
J: TRBJ1-2
D: TRBD1
size: few